The 30 T cell receptor beta chains below come from one sample, sequenced in a study of blood T cell repertoires in COVID-19. This table comes from immunoSEQ multiplex PCR, and its TCRdb copy is limited to in-frame clones, with some not included. The sample lists hundreds of thousands of clones, around 90% seen once, with more than 5.5% in the top ten. The sample taken for sequencing was peripheral blood. The receptors originated from a man in his sixties who had recovered from COVID-19.

The rearrangement links TRBV18 to TRBJ1-5, with 8 bases identical to TRBD1. This CDR3 contains 15 residues. The V and J ends lost 2 bases and 2 bases, in that order; junction bases with no gene match: 2. Looked up from germline, CDR1 is KGHSH and CDR2 is LQKENI. CDR3 residues: CASSPATGGNQPQHF. CDR3 nucleotides: TGTGCCAGCTCACCAGCGACAGGGGGCAATCAGCCCCAGCATTTT.

This chain joins TRBV5-1 and TRBJ2-4; 9 bases are shared with TRBD1. There are 13 residues in the CDR3. Trimming took 4 bases from V and 7 from J; bases not matched to a gene: 3. Germline CDR1 and CDR2: SGHRS and YFSETQ. CDR3 protein: CASSTGTGNIQYF. CDR3 in DNA: TGCGCCAGCAGCACCGGGACAGGGAACATTCAGTACTTC.

The genes are TRBV19 and TRBJ2-7, with 10 bases identical to TRBD1. Germline CDR1 and CDR2: LNHDA and SQIVND (reference sequence). The CDR3 has 14 amino acids. V shed 5 bases and J 3 bases; nucleotides not matched to a gene: 4. The chain's CDR3 is CASSVGQGGYEQYF. For the CDR3, the DNA is TGTGCCAGTAGTGTCGGACAGGGGGGCTACGAGCAGTACTTC.

This chain links TRBV7-9 with TRBJ2-2; 7 bases agree with TRBD1. V shed 5 bases, J shed 1 base, and the junction held 16 bases outside the gene matches. The germline V gene has CDR1 SEHNR and CDR2 FQNEAQ (reference sequence). The CDR3 has 19 amino acids. The CDR3 DNA reads TGTGCCAGCAGCAAGGGACAGTGGAACAATCCATTGAACACCGGGGAGCTGTTTTTT. This codes for CASSKGQWNNPLNTGELFF.

V gene TRBV7-2 combines with J gene TRBJ1-6, with unresolved D. Germline lookup yields CDR1 SGHTA and CDR2 FQGNSA. This CDR3 has 12 amino acids. V lost 5 bases and J lost 7, with 6 bases in between. The CDR3: CASSPFNSPLHF. In DNA form, the CDR3 reads TGTGCCAGCAGCCCCTTCAATTCACCCCTCCACTTT.

The rearrangement joins TRBV6-5 to TRBJ2-2; maybe TRBD1 (6 bases). The germline V and J ends were trimmed by 8 bases and 7 bases, with 17 bases remaining between them. Germline V gene sequence: CDR1 MNHEY, CDR2 SVGAGI. This CDR3 has 14 amino acids. The CDR3 DNA follows: TGTGCCAGCCATGGGGGCCGATCGATCGGGGAGCTGTTTTTT. This codes for CASHGGRSIGELFF.

The V and J genes are TRBV12-5 and TRBJ2-1; D is unresolved. The ends were cut back, 6 bases at V and 7 bases at J, with 13 bases in the middle. The CDR3 consists of 13 residues. CDR1 and CDR2 from the germline V gene are LGHNT and FRNRAP. The CDR3 coding sequence is TGTGCTAGTGGCTTTCCCCACTCGAATGAGCAGTTCTTC. The encoded protein is CASGFPHSNEQFF.

The chain links TRBV27 to TRBJ1-5, with D perhaps TRBD1 (6 bases). CDR3 length: 14 residues. CDR1 and CDR2 (germline): MNHEY, SMNVEV (reference sequence). Between the trimmed V and J ends, which lost 10 bases and 6 bases, there was a span of 19 bases. The CDR3 DNA follows: TGTGCCACCAAGACAGGACTCTCGGGTCAGCCCCAGCATTTT. It specifies CATKTGLSGQPQHF.

This clone turned up a few times. This rearrangement joins TRBV19 to TRBJ1-5, with 8 bases fitting TRBD1. The CDR3 has 14 amino acids. J was trimmed by 2 bases and V by 5 bases; bases with no gene match: 2. Germline-derived CDR1 and CDR2 are LNHDA and SQIVND (reference sequence). The CDR3 here is CASSARGRNQPQHF. DNA of the CDR3: TGTGCCAGTAGTGCCAGGGGGCGCAATCAGCCCCAGCATTTT.

V is TRBV30 and J is TRBJ2-3, with 13 bases that match TRBD2. Trimming cost V 3 bases and J 7 bases; bases outside gene matches: 4. The CDR3 length is 14 residues. CDR1 GTSNPN and CDR2 SVGIG come from the germline V gene (reference sequence). CDR3 region: CAWSHGTSGNTQYF. As DNA, the CDR3 is TGTGCCTGGAGCCACGGGACTAGCGGGAATACGCAGTATTTT.

The chain carries TRBV18 and TRBJ2-2, with unresolved D. Germline V gene sequence: CDR1 KGHSH, CDR2 LQKENI. The CDR3 runs to 15 residues. Trimming removed 1 base from V and 1 base from J, with 7 bases in between. This chain's CDR3 is CASSPRPGNTGELFF. The CDR3 DNA reads as TGTGCCAGCTCACCACGCCCAGGGAACACCGGGGAGCTGTTTTTT. Drawing the rest from reference TRBV18 and TRBJ2-2, the complete variable domain is NAGVMQNPRHLVRRRGQEARLRCSPMKGHSHVYWYRQLPEEGLKFMVYLQKENIIDESGMPKERFSAEFPKEGPSILRIQQVVRGDSAAYFCASSPRPGNTGELFFGEGSRLTVL.

The chain couples TRBV15 to TRBJ2-3; TRBD2 is a possible D gene (5 bases). CDR3 size: 15 residues. CDR1 and CDR2 from the germline V gene are LNHNV and YYDKDF (reference sequence). The V and J ends lost 3 bases and 6 bases respectively, with 16 bases between them. The CDR3 nucleotides are TGTGCCACCAGCAGGGTGGTGGGAGCAAGGGATACGCAGTATTTT. It is translated as CATSRVVGARDTQYF. The variable domain in full, completed from reference TRBV15 and TRBJ2-3, reads DAMVIQNPRYQVTQFGKPVTLSCSQTLNHNVMYWYQQKSSQAPKLLFHYYDKDFNNEADTPDNFQSRRPNTSFCFLDIRSPGLGDTAMYLCATSRVVGARDTQYFGPGTRLTVL.

The CDR3 DNA sequence: TGTGCCAGCAGCCAAGATAGGGGGACTAGCGGGGTACCCTCCTACAATGAGCAGTTCTTC. Translating it yields CASSQDRGTSGVPSYNEQFF. The rearrangement joins TRBV4-2 to TRBJ2-1; 13 positions match TRBD2. CDR3 length equals 20 residues. The V gene's germline CDR1 is LGHNA and CDR2 YNFKEQ. V gave up 0 bases and J gave up 0 bases; unmatched junction bases: 8.

The rearrangement joins TRBV10-3 to TRBJ2-7; the D gene is possibly TRBD2 (6 bases). Germline V gene sequence: CDR1 ENHRY, CDR2 SYGVKD. There are 16 residues in the CDR3. V was shortened by 2 bases and J by 4 bases, with 18 bases between the two germline ends. CDR3 sequence (DNA): TGTGCCATCAGTGAGGAGGGTGGACGGGAGAGGTACGAGCAGTACTTC. This encodes CAISEEGGRERYEQYF.

This chain links TRBV7-8 with TRBJ2-1; D remains ambiguous. Trimming pared 3 bases from V and 3 bases from J, leaving 12 bases between. In germline, CDR1 is SGHVS, CDR2 FQNEAQ. CDR3 length: 15 residues. The CDR3 DNA reads as TGTGCCAGCAGCTTCCCGGGTACCTTCTACAATGAGCAGTTCTTC. Residues: CASSFPGTFYNEQFF.

V gene TRBV6-5 combines with J gene TRBJ1-2; 8 bases align to TRBD1. The germline V gene encodes CDR1 MNHEY and CDR2 SVGAGI. J was trimmed by 8 bases and V by 5 bases; bases with no gene match: 10. The CDR3 spans 14 residues. The CDR3 DNA follows: TGTGCCAGCAGTCAGGGGGCCAGTACTCGAGGCTACACCTTC. Protein product: CASSQGASTRGYTF.

This clone was observed once. The chain joins TRBV6-5 to TRBJ1-3; D is unclear. The CDR3 length is 14 residues. Germline lookup yields CDR1 MNHEY and CDR2 SVGAGI. The V end lost 7 bases, the J end lost 4 bases, and 14 bases lay between the germline ends. The CDR3 nucleotides are TGTGCCAGCACTACAGAAGTATCAGGAAACACCATATATTTT. It is translated as CASTTEVSGNTIYF.

In DNA, the CDR3 is TGTGCCAGCAGTTTATCGTCTGCCAGAAAAACAGGGTTAAGGAACAATGAGCAGTTCTTC. It specifies CASSLSSARKTGLRNNEQFF. The chain uses TRBV27 and TRBJ2-1, with a tentative D call TRBD1 (6 bases). The CDR3 runs 20 residues. Trimming pared 0 bases from V and 5 bases from J, leaving 26 bases between. Germline CDR1 MNHEY, CDR2 SMNVEV (reference sequence).

This chain joins TRBV5-1 and TRBJ2-4; D perhaps matches TRBD2 (5 bases). CDR1 and CDR2 (germline): SGHRS, YFSETQ. V gave up 0 bases and J gave up 9 bases, with 16 bases separating them. The CDR3 spans 15 residues. CDR3 loop: CASSLADAGIGIQYF. CDR3 in DNA: TGCGCCAGCAGCTTGGCCGACGCGGGCATTGGCATTCAGTACTTC.

The V gene is TRBV7-9, the J gene TRBJ2-4, with a weak D call TRBD1 (7 bases). The CDR3 loop spans 14 amino acids. Trimming took off 3 bases at V and 8 bases at J, with 14 bases between the two ends. Per the germline V gene, CDR1 is SEHNR and CDR2 is FQNEAQ (reference sequence). Written as DNA, the CDR3 is TGTGCCAGCAGCTTGATGGAGGGGGCGGACATTCAGTACTTC. It is translated as CASSLMEGADIQYF.

This chain joins TRBV14 and TRBJ2-2; possible D gene TRBD2, 5 bases. The CDR3 consists of 17 residues. Germline assignment: CDR1 SGHDN and CDR2 FVKESK. V shed 0 bases and J shed 3 bases, with 14 bases lying between them. CDR3 sequence: CASSQESRAADTGELFF. The CDR3 DNA reads as TGTGCCAGCAGCCAAGAATCCCGGGCAGCGGACACCGGGGAGCTGTTTTTT.

The chain uses TRBV24-1 and TRBJ2-6; D perhaps matches TRBD1 (5 bases). Germline values: CDR1 KGHDR, CDR2 SFDVKD. This CDR3 is 16 amino acids long. V lost 3 bases and J 4 bases, leaving 12 bases between the germline ends. CDR3 protein: CATSDPSRAGANVLTF. The CDR3, as DNA: TGTGCCACCAGTGATCCCTCCAGGGCAGGGGCCAACGTCCTGACTTTC.

The rearrangement uses TRBV9 and TRBJ2-3; D is undetermined. This CDR3 spans 14 amino acids. Germline V gives CDR1 SGDLS, CDR2 YYNGEE. Trimming removed 1 base from V and 4 bases from J, with 10 bases in between. DNA of the CDR3: TGTGCCAGCAGCGTAAGGTCCGGAGCAGATACGCAGTATTTT. This codes for CASSVRSGADTQYF.

The chain couples TRBV13 to TRBJ1-1; D gene uncertain. The germline V gene encodes CDR1 PRHDT and CDR2 FYEKMQ (reference sequence). CDR3 length equals 14 residues. V was trimmed by 2 bases and J by 3 bases, leaving 10 bases between them. The CDR3 DNA is TGTGCCAGCAGCTTAAGGGAGGGAGACACTGAAGCTTTCTTT. This translates into CASSLREGDTEAFF.

CDR3 DNA sequence: TGTGCCTGGAGCGCAGGTCTCGGTGGATACGAGCAGTACTTC. Protein: CAWSAGLGGYEQYF. The rearrangement uses TRBV30 and TRBJ2-7; no clear D gene. This CDR3 region has 14 residues. The V and J ends lost 3 bases and 4 bases respectively, with 16 bases between them. The germline CDR1 and CDR2 sequences are GTSNPN and SVGIG (reference sequence).

This chain uses TRBV28 with TRBJ2-7; 7 nucleotides agree with TRBD1. After removal of 7 bases from V and 7 bases from J, the junction contained 19 bases not matched to a gene. The CDR3 totals 16 residues. Germline V gene data show CDR1 as MDHEN and CDR2 as SYDVKM. CDR3 nucleotide sequence: TGTGCCAGCACCGCAGGAGGAATGGGACAGTTCGCGGAGCAGTACTTC. Protein: CASTAGGMGQFAEQYF.

The chain couples TRBV11-2 to TRBJ1-6, with 9 bases matching TRBD1. The length of the CDR3 is 18 residues. Germline assignment: CDR1 SGHAT and CDR2 FQNNGV. Trimming cost V 1 base and J 1 base; bases outside gene matches: 5. CDR3 coding DNA: TGTGCCAGCAGCTTAGTAGGGACAGGGCGGTCCTATAATTCACCCCTCCACTTT. Translated: CASSLVGTGRSYNSPLHF. Combining the CDR3 with reference TRBV11-2 and TRBJ1-6 gives the whole variable domain EAGVAQSPRYKIIEKRQSVAFWCNPISGHATLYWYQQILGQGPKLLIQFQNNGVVDDSQLPKDRFSAERLKGVDSTLKIQPAKLEDSAVYLCASSLVGTGRSYNSPLHFGNGTRLTVT.

The chain uses TRBV5-4 and TRBJ2-7, with a possible D match to TRBD2 (6 bases). From germline, CDR1 is SGHNT and CDR2 YYREEE (reference sequence). The germline V and J ends were trimmed by 6 bases and 0 bases, with 16 bases remaining between them. The CDR3 has 15 residues. The CDR3 DNA is TGTGCCAGCACCCTTGACGGGGGAAGCTCCTACGAGCAGTACTTC. Its protein is CASTLDGGSSYEQYF.

The rearrangement links TRBV6-5 to TRBJ2-2; unclear D gene. The CDR3 is 15 residues long. Germline V gene sequence: CDR1 MNHEY, CDR2 SVGAGI. Deletions cut 1 base from V and 1 base from J, with 7 bases between. CDR3 loop: CASSYWARNTGELFF. The CDR3 DNA sequence: TGTGCCAGCAGTTACTGGGCACGGAACACCGGGGAGCTGTTTTTT.

This rearrangement joins TRBV19 to TRBJ2-1; 10 nucleotides align to TRBD1. Unmatched junction bases numbered 5, after V lost 7 bases and J lost 5 bases. CDR3 length: 14 residues. Germline assignment: CDR1 LNHDA and CDR2 SQIVND (reference sequence). The CDR3 region has the DNA TGTGCCAGTAAAAGGGACAGGGGAGACAATGAGCAGTTCTTC. Residues: CASKRDRGDNEQFF.